The 26 T cell receptor beta chains below come from one sample, sequenced in a study of T-cell memory formation after mild COVID-19. TCRdb recomputed calls from the 5' RACE reads with MiXCR, one row per CDR3 protein. The profile shows fewer than 650,000 distinct CDR3 sequences, about 20% of them singletons. Source material: PBMCs or a T cell subset sorted from them (not recorded which). The source is an adult woman who had mild COVID-19 (a few samples of this study predate the infection). Cell type and time point are not known.

This clonotype appeared a few times. This chain connects TRBV6-6 to TRBJ2-7; TRBD1 matches at 9 bases. V gave up 4 bases and J gave up 0 bases; unmatched junction bases: 4. The CDR3 has 15 amino acids. Germline loops: CDR1 MNHNY, CDR2 SVGAGI (reference sequence). CDR3 sequence (DNA): TGTGCCAGCAGTTCTAGGACAGGGGCCTCCTACGAGCAGTACTTC. It codes for CASSSRTGASYEQYF.

This clonotype came up a few times. CDR3 sequence: CASSEAESVWRSYNSPLHF. Here the CDR3 DNA reads TGTGCCAGCAGCGAAGCGGAGTCGGTTTGGAGATCCTATAATTCACCCCTCCACTTT. The chain employs TRBV7-2 and TRBJ1-6; no firm D call. V was shortened by 5 bases and J by 1 base, with 21 bases between the two germline ends. This CDR3 contains 19 residues. Germline CDR1 and CDR2: SGHTA and FQGNSA.

This clonotype was counted a few times. The chain combines TRBV12-3 or TRBV12-4 with TRBJ2-3, with D tentatively TRBD2 (5 bases). This CDR3 comprises 16 residues. V shed 3 bases and J shed 2 bases, with 15 bases lying between them. The CDR3 DNA reads TGTGCCAGCAGTTTGGATCTGTGGGAGTACACAGATACGCAGTATTTT. It translates to CASSLDLWEYTDTQYF.

This clonotype appeared a few times. This chain uses TRBV7-2 with TRBJ2-7, with D possibly TRBD2 on 6 matching bases. This CDR3 has 14 amino acids. The germline gives CDR1 SGHTA, CDR2 FQGNSA. V was cut by 1 base and J by 3 bases, with 10 bases left in between. Here the CDR3 DNA reads TGTGCCAGCAGCTTAGAAGCGGGCCACTACGAGCAGTACTTC. It translates to CASSLEAGHYEQYF.

This clonotype was seen a few times. The V gene is TRBV11-2, the J gene TRBJ2-1; D is unclear. Trimming left V 1 base short and J 10 bases short, with 8 bases between. This CDR3 has 12 residues. Germline loops: CDR1 SGHAT, CDR2 FQNNGV. This CDR3 is CASSLVPLEQFF. For the CDR3, the DNA is TGTGCCAGCAGCTTAGTTCCCCTGGAGCAGTTCTTC.

In its sample, this clonotype was seen a few times. The J gene is TRBJ2-1, the V gene TRBV5-1, with 9 bases that match TRBD2. Trimming took 0 bases from V and 4 from J; bases not matched to a gene: 5. This CDR3 comprises 16 residues. Germline assignment: CDR1 SGHRS and CDR2 YFSETQ. The CDR3 loop is CASSLAPTSGYNEQFF. The CDR3 nucleotides read TGCGCCAGCAGCTTGGCCCCGACTAGCGGATACAATGAGCAGTTCTTC.

The V call is TRBV12-3 or TRBV12-4, the J call TRBJ1-2; 9 bases agree with TRBD1. The junction had 3 bases not matched to a gene; V was cut back by 4 bases and J by 3 bases. This CDR3 contains 14 residues. CDR3 bases: TGTGCCAGCAGTTACGGACAGGGGTACTATGGCTACACCTTC. Encoded protein: CASSYGQGYYGYTF.

This clonotype showed up just a few times. DNA of the CDR3: TGTGCCAGCAGCTCCTCGGACTACGGTGCCGGTACGCAGTATTTT. Residues: CASSSSDYGAGTQYF. The chain carries TRBV7-9 and TRBJ2-3; D perhaps matches TRBD2 (6 bases). Trimming left V 4 bases short and J 8 bases short, with 19 bases between. Germline V CDR1 and CDR2: SEHNR, FQNEAQ (reference sequence). The CDR3 totals 15 residues.

The V and J genes are TRBV7-8 and TRBJ1-1, with D possibly TRBD1 on 5 matching bases. CDR3 length: 14 residues. Germline values: CDR1 SGHVS, CDR2 FQNEAQ. The V gene lost 2 bases and the J gene lost 1 base, with 8 bases spanning the gap. The CDR3 DNA follows: TGTGCCAGCAGCTTATGGGACGGGAACACTGAAGCTTTCTTT. Translation: CASSLWDGNTEAFF.

This clonotype was observed a handful of times. The chain joins TRBV7-8 to TRBJ2-2; 7 bases line up with TRBD2. The CDR3 contains 16 residues. With V trimmed by 1 base and J by 8 bases, 10 bases remained unmatched. CDR1 and CDR2 (germline): SGHVS, FQNEAQ. Here the CDR3 DNA reads TGTGCCAGCAGCTTAGTGCGGGGGACCTACGGGGGGGAGCTGTTTTTT. It specifies CASSLVRGTYGGELFF.

V and J are TRBV24-1 and TRBJ2-3, with D tentatively TRBD1 (6 bases). Trimming stripped 7 bases from V and 2 bases from J, with 21 bases between. This CDR3 region has 17 residues. Germline V gives CDR1 KGHDR, CDR2 SFDVKD. Here the CDR3 reads CATRARGAAEITDTQYF. The CDR3 DNA sequence: TGTGCCACCAGGGCCAGGGGCGCAGCGGAGATCACAGATACGCAGTATTTT.

This clonotype was recorded a few times. CDR3 DNA: TGTGCCAGCAGCCAAAGGCTAGCGGATACCAATGAGCAGTTCTTC. Amino acids: CASSQRLADTNEQFF. V usage is TRBV14 and J usage is TRBJ2-1, with TRBD2 identical over 7 bases. Germline V gene lookup returns CDR1 SGHDN and CDR2 FVKESK. The CDR3 length is 15 residues. J lost 6 bases, V lost 2 bases, and 7 bases had no gene match.

The V gene is TRBV6-1, the J gene TRBJ2-1; D gene uncertain. The CDR3 length is 13 residues. Germline V gives CDR1 MNHNS, CDR2 SASEGT. The ends were cut back, 5 bases at V and 10 bases at J, with 15 bases in the middle. CDR3 DNA: TGTGCCAGCAGTACCACCCAACGGCGGGAGCAGTTCTTC. Residues: CASSTTQRREQFF.

This clonotype has just a few counts. This chain connects TRBV5-1 to TRBJ2-5; D ambiguous. In germline, CDR1 is SGHRS, CDR2 YFSETQ. The CDR3 is made up of 16 amino acids. Trimming stripped 2 bases from V and 4 bases from J, with 18 bases between. The CDR3 spells CASSFATARYIETQYF. In DNA form, the CDR3 reads TGCGCCAGCAGCTTCGCTACCGCGCGGTACATAGAGACCCAGTACTTC.

The rearrangement joins TRBV12-3 or TRBV12-4 to TRBJ1-5; the D is unclear. The CDR3 is 12 amino acids. Trimming stripped 6 bases from V and 9 bases from J, with 12 bases between. The CDR3 region has the DNA TGTGCCAGCAGCCCGGCTCCAGGGCCCCAGCATTTT. It translates to CASSPAPGPQHF.

This clonotype was seen more than once but under ten times. The V gene is TRBV12-3 or TRBV12-4, the J gene TRBJ2-1, with a tentative D call TRBD2 (5 bases). The CDR3 contains 12 residues. The V end lost 7 bases, the J end lost 11 bases, and 15 bases lay between the germline ends. CDR3: CASKLRETKQFF. The CDR3 DNA sequence: TGTGCCAGCAAGCTCCGTGAGACTAAGCAGTTCTTC.

In this sample, this clonotype turned up a few times. The chain recombines TRBV6-6 with TRBJ2-3; no clear D. The CDR3 is 12 amino acids. CDR1 MNHNY and CDR2 SVGAGI come from the germline V gene (reference sequence). V lost 5 bases and J lost 4, with 7 bases in between. The CDR3 region is CASSGHSDTQYF. CDR3 sequence (DNA): TGTGCCAGCAGTGGGCATTCAGATACGCAGTATTTT.

The V call is TRBV11-2, the J call TRBJ2-3; D assignment may be TRBD1 or TRBD2 (5 bases each). There are 16 residues in the CDR3. V was pared by 8 bases and J by 3 bases, with 21 bases between. Germline CDR1 reads SGHAT; CDR2 reads FQNNGV. The CDR3 sequence: CASFLGRDRPTDTQYF. CDR3 coding DNA: TGTGCCAGCTTTTTAGGCCGGGACCGCCCTACAGATACGCAGTATTTT.

Only a few counts were recorded for this clonotype. V usage is TRBV4-1 and J usage is TRBJ2-7, with a possible D match to TRBD2 (5 bases). The CDR3 runs to 16 residues. Trimming stripped 2 bases from V and 5 bases from J, with 19 bases between. CDR1 and CDR2 from the germline V gene are MGHRA and YSYEKL. CDR3 nucleotides: TGCGCCAGCAGCCAATTTGGGAGCGACCCATCCAACGAGCAGTACTTC. Encoded protein: CASSQFGSDPSNEQYF.

In its sample, this clonotype was seen once. The rearrangement uses TRBV12-3 or TRBV12-4 and TRBJ1-2; D call uncertain. The CDR3 covers 14 residues. Trimming removed 1 base from V and 6 bases from J, with 12 bases in between. The CDR3 DNA follows: TGTGCCAGCAGTTTAGAGCTGCTAGCGGATGGCTACACCTTC. Its translation is CASSLELLADGYTF.

This chain links TRBV30 with TRBJ2-6; D might be TRBD1 (6 bases). V gave up 1 base and J gave up 2 bases, with 9 bases separating them. The CDR3 extends over 15 amino acids. Germline V gene sequence: CDR1 GTSNPN, CDR2 SVGIG (reference sequence). The CDR3 DNA reads as TGTGCCTGGAGTGGGAAGGGGGCTGGGGCCAACGTCCTGACTTTC. It yields the protein CAWSGKGAGANVLTF.

This clonotype was counted a few times. The chain couples TRBV14 to TRBJ2-3; D remains unclear. The ends were cut back, 2 bases at V and 6 bases at J, with 15 bases in the middle. CDR3 length: 15 amino acids. The germline CDR1 and CDR2 sequences are SGHDN and FVKESK. This chain's CDR3 is CASSQSAPRPDTQYF. The CDR3 region has the DNA TGTGCCAGCAGCCAAAGCGCCCCGCGCCCGGATACGCAGTATTTT. Full variable domain (rest looked up from reference TRBV14 and TRBJ2-3): EAGVTQFPSHSVIEKGQTVTLRCDPISGHDNLYWYRRVMGKEIKFLLHFVKESKQDESGMPNNRFLAERTGGTYSTLKVQPAELEDSGVYFCASSQSAPRPDTQYFGPGTRLTVL.

The genes are TRBV6-6 and TRBJ1-1; D is undetermined. Germline V CDR1 and CDR2: MNHNY, SVGAGI (reference sequence). The CDR3 totals 11 residues. V was clipped by 8 bases and J by 3 bases, with 7 bases between them. CDR3 sequence: CASYAYTEAFF. CDR3 sequence (DNA): TGTGCCAGCTACGCCTACACTGAAGCTTTCTTT.

This chain joins TRBV3-1 and TRBJ1-5; D possibly corresponds to TRBD1 (6 bases). CDR1 and CDR2 (germline): LGHDT, YNNKEL (reference sequence). This CDR3 contains 15 residues. The ends were cut back, 3 bases at V and 4 bases at J, with 13 bases in the middle. The CDR3 sequence is CASSHSTGNNQPQHF. CDR3 sequence (DNA): TGTGCCAGCAGCCATTCCACAGGGAATAATCAGCCCCAGCATTTT.

In this sample, this clonotype turned up a few times. The V and J genes are TRBV20-1 and TRBJ2-7; D not certain. Germline-derived CDR1 and CDR2 are DFQATT and SNEGSKA (reference sequence). The CDR3 is made up of 15 amino acids. V was trimmed by 0 bases and J by 2 bases, leaving 14 bases between them. The CDR3: CSARDGIGRTYEQYF. The CDR3 DNA sequence: TGCAGTGCTAGAGATGGCATAGGTCGTACCTACGAGCAGTACTTC.

This chain links TRBV19 with TRBJ2-2, with TRBD2 matching 12 bases. J lost 5 bases, V lost 5 bases, and 6 bases had no gene match. Germline CDR1 LNHDA, CDR2 SQIVND (reference sequence). The CDR3 covers 16 residues. CDR3 residues: CASSASGRAGTGELFF. DNA for the CDR3: TGTGCCAGTAGTGCTAGCGGGAGGGCCGGGACCGGGGAGCTGTTTTTT.